The rows below give T cell receptor beta chains drawn from one sample of a study of shared clonotypes between healthy human individuals. Only in-frame clones appear in the TCRdb table, and some are missing; sequencing was by immunoSEQ multiplex PCR. The data contain millions of clones, roughly 94% of them singletons. The sample consisted of naive CD4+ T cells sorted from blood. These receptors all stem from a man younger than 35 in good health. Both conserved end residues are part of each CDR3. A D gene is named only where the DNA matches it firmly.

j_call,d_call,v_call,cdr3_aa
TRBJ2-3,-,TRBV25-1,CASSEQNTDTQYF
TRBJ2-5,TRBD2,TRBV6-5,CASSYQVAGRETQYF
TRBJ1-2,TRBD1,TRBV29-1,CSATGGGYGYTF
TRBJ1-6,-,TRBV18,CASSPSGAYSPLHF
TRBJ2-5,-,TRBV5-1,CASTRSGETQYF
TRBJ1-2,-,TRBV5-1,CASSLAAGYGYTF
TRBJ1-2,TRBD1,TRBV5-1,CASSTDRDGGYTF
TRBJ2-7,-,TRBV29-1,CSVEVSGSYEQYF
TRBJ2-7,TRBD1,TRBV6-5,CASRTHRGAEQYF
TRBJ1-1,-,TRBV4-1,CASSQEGRVSGRAFF